These T cell receptor beta chains were read from a single sample in a study of blood T cell repertoires in COVID-19. Repertoires were generated with immunoSEQ multiplex PCR, while TCRdb's copy carries only in-frame clones and drops some. The table lists 130,000 to 150,000 clones, approximately 87% of them singletons. Sequencing was done on a sample of PBMCs or T cells enriched from blood (not recorded which). These receptors came from a woman between 25 and 40 years old with acute COVID-19. The CDR3 runs from the conserved cysteine through the conserved F or W. Fields, in order: D gene, clone size, J gene, V gene, CDR3 DNA, CDR3 protein. The D gene is left open where the match is weak. The size field is filled for only some rows; it gives once, few, many or a size class.

>TRBD2|.|TRBJ2-5|TRBV3-1/TRBV3-2
TGTGCCAGCAGCCAAGATCTCGGACTAGCGGGATCCCACGGTGGGACCCAGTACTTC
CASSQDLGLAGSHGGTQYF
>TRBD1|.|TRBJ1-5|TRBV30
TGTGCCTGGAGTAGCAGGACAGGGGGTGCCCCGGGGCAGCCCCAGCATTTT
CAWSSRTGGAPGQPQHF
>.|.|TRBJ1-2|TRBV7-2
TGTGCCAGCAGCTTAGGGTACAGGGTCGGCGGCTACACCTTC
CASSLGYRVGGYTF
>TRBD2|.|TRBJ2-3|TRBV7-2
TGTGCCAGCAGCACCATCTTAGCGGGAAGCACAGATACGCAGTATTTT
CASSTILAGSTDTQYF
>.|once|TRBJ1-4|TRBV27
TGTGCCAGCAGCCCCGGAGGGGCGTCGGGGGAAAAACTGTTTTTT
CASSPGGASGEKLFF
>.|.|TRBJ1-1|TRBV4-3
TGCGCCAGCAGCCAAGAGTCTGGCCGGAGGACTGAAGCTTTCTTT
CASSQESGRRTEAFF
>TRBD2|.|TRBJ2-7|TRBV25-1
TGTGCCAGCAGTGTTACTAGCGGGAGTAAATTCATCTACGAGCAGTACTTC
CASSVTSGSKFIYEQYF
>TRBD1|.|TRBJ1-1|TRBV3-1/TRBV3-2
TGTGCCAGCAGCCAAGCGGGACAGGGCGCTGAAGCTTTCTTT
CASSQAGQGAEAFF
>.|.|TRBJ2-7|TRBV7-9
TGTGCCAGCAGCCCGCAAGACACCGGTGCCTACGAGCAGTACTTC
CASSPQDTGAYEQYF
>TRBD1|.|TRBJ2-1|TRBV7-9
TGTGCCAGCAGCGAGCAGGACAGGGGTATATACAATGAGCAGTTCTTC
CASSEQDRGIYNEQFF
>.|.|TRBJ2-5|TRBV4-1
TGCGCCAGCAGCCACGTTATTCCGGAGACCCAGTACTTC
CASSHVIPETQYF
>.|.|TRBJ2-2|TRBV5-1
TGCGCCAGCAGCAAAAACCGAGGGATCACCGGGGAGCTGTTTTTT
CASSKNRGITGELFF
>.|.|TRBJ1-1|TRBV19
TGTGCCAGTATGCGGCAGACTATGAACACTGAAGCTTTCTTT
CASMRQTMNTEAFF
>.|.|TRBJ1-1|TRBV18
TGTGCCAGCTCACCGAGAGCACCGTCAGGGGATGAAGCTTTCTTT
CASSPRAPSGDEAFF
>TRBD1|.|TRBJ2-3|TRBV24-1
TGTGCCACCAGTGATCCTCAACCCCCGGGACAGGGCACAGATACGCAGTATTTT
CATSDPQPPGQGTDTQYF
>.|.|TRBJ2-7|TRBV13
TGTGCCAGCTCGAGCGCCTACGAGCAGTACTTC
CASSSAYEQYF
>TRBD1|.|TRBJ1-5|TRBV2
TGTGCCAGCAGTGTCAGGGCCCAGGGGGGCTATAGCAATCAGCCCCAGCATTTT
CASSVRAQGGYSNQPQHF
>TRBD1|.|TRBJ1-4|TRBV19
TGTGCCAGTAGTAAGCCAGGGGGCGATGAAAAACTGTTTTTT
CASSKPGGDEKLFF
>TRBD1|.|TRBJ1-4|TRBV7-2
TGTGCCAGCAGCGGACAGGGTTATGAAAAACTGTTTTTT
CASSGQGYEKLFF
>TRBD2|.|TRBJ2-1|TRBV28
TGTGCCAGCGGCCCCCCCGCGGGAGGGCTAAATGAGCAGTTCTTC
CASGPPAGGLNEQFF
>.|.|TRBJ2-5|TRBV7-8
TGTGCCAGCAGCCCAGGGGGCGGGAGCGAGGAGACCCAGTACTTC
CASSPGGGSEETQYF
>TRBD1|.|TRBJ1-2|TRBV19
TGTGCCAGTAGTACTTCCGGGACAGGGCTTGGCTACACCTTC
CASSTSGTGLGYTF
>.|.|TRBJ1-1|TRBV30
TGTGCCTGGTCTACAGGGTTGAACTCTGACACTGAAGCTTTCTTT
CAWSTGLNSDTEAFF
>.|.|TRBJ2-3|TRBV24-1
TGTGCCACCGCCCGCGGGACCTCGGCAGATACGCAGTATTTT
CATARGTSADTQYF
>TRBD1|.|TRBJ2-5|TRBV5-1
TGCGCCAGCAGCTTGGGACAGGGGTACCAAGAGACCCAGTACTTC
CASSLGQGYQETQYF
>TRBD1|.|TRBJ2-7|TRBV5-1
TGCGCCAGCAGCGGGGAGCCCGGGACAGGGAACTACGAGCAGTACTTC
CASSGEPGTGNYEQYF
>TRBD2|.|TRBJ2-1|TRBV2
TGTGCCAGCAGGCTCGGGACTACATCCTACAATGAGCAGTTCTTC
CASRLGTTSYNEQFF
>TRBD2|.|TRBJ2-1|TRBV6-5
TGTGCCAGCAGGACTAGCGGGGGCCACAATGAGCAGTTCTTC
CASRTSGGHNEQFF
>.|once|TRBJ2-3|TRBV5-1
TGCGCCAGCAGCTCACAACCCTTAACAGCAGAAATACTCAGCACAGATACGCAGTATTTT
CASSSQPLTAEILSTDTQYF
>.|.|TRBJ2-7|TRBV7-9
TGTGCCAGCAGCCCGGCCAGGGTTAGCTACGAGCAGTACTTC
CASSPARVSYEQYF
>.|once|TRBJ1-2|TRBV11-2
TGTGCCAGCAGCTTAGATCCGGGAGTCCTACACTATGGCTACACCTTC
CASSLDPGVLHYGYTF
>.|.|TRBJ2-3|TRBV15
TGTGCCACCAGCCGAGGACAAGGCACAGATACGCAGTATTTT
CATSRGQGTDTQYF
>TRBD1|few|TRBJ1-5|TRBV7-2
TGTGCCAGCAGCTTATTTGGGGACAGGGCGGGTCAGCCCCAGCATTTT
CASSLFGDRAGQPQHF
>TRBD1|.|TRBJ1-3|TRBV18
TGTGCCAGCTCACTGACAGGGATCTCTGGAAACACCATATATTTT
CASSLTGISGNTIYF
>.|.|TRBJ1-4|TRBV28
TGTGCCAGCAGCTCTATGGGGGCCAATCTTGAAAAACTGTTTTTT
CASSSMGANLEKLFF
>TRBD2|.|TRBJ2-5|TRBV6-2/TRBV6-3
TGTGCCAGCAGTTACAAGTCGGGCGGGAGTGAGACCCAGTACTTC
CASSYKSGGSETQYF
>TRBD2|.|TRBJ2-1|TRBV9
TGTGCCAGCAGCGTACTGGGACTAGCGGCCTACAATGAGCAGTTCTTC
CASSVLGLAAYNEQFF
>TRBD2|.|TRBJ2-3|TRBV27
TGTGCCAGCAGTGAGCGGGATCCCACAGATACGCAGTATTTT
CASSERDPTDTQYF
>.|.|TRBJ1-5|TRBV24-1
TGTGCCACCAGTGACCCCAGACGGGATCAGCCCCAGCATTTT
CATSDPRRDQPQHF
>TRBD2|.|TRBJ2-7|TRBV5-6
TGTGCCAGCAGCTCGGGACTAGCGGGCTCGTATGAGCAGTACTTC
CASSSGLAGSYEQYF
>.|.|TRBJ2-5|TRBV5-6
TGTGCCAGCAGCCCCACCCGCGGGGTCCTACAAGAGACCCAGTACTTC
CASSPTRGVLQETQYF
>.|.|TRBJ2-1|TRBV6-5
TGTGCCAGCAGTTTGAACAGGGACTACCATGAGCAGTTCTTC
CASSLNRDYHEQFF
>.|.|TRBJ1-1|TRBV30
TGTGCCTGGACGGTTAACACTGAAGCTTTCTTT
CAWTVNTEAFF
>.|.|TRBJ1-1|TRBV13
TGTGCCAGCAGCTCCGGACACCGGCAGAACACTGAAGCTTTCTTT
CASSSGHRQNTEAFF
>.|.|TRBJ1-4|TRBV7-9
TGTGCCAGCAGCGCCGACGGGGGTACTAATGAAAAACTGTTTTTT
CASSADGGTNEKLFF
>TRBD1|.|TRBJ1-2|TRBV6-5
TGTGCCAGCAGCGAGCAGGGGGCTAACTATGGCTACACCTTC
CASSEQGANYGYTF
>TRBD1|once|TRBJ2-5|TRBV2
TGTGCCAGCAGTGTAAGGCAGACAGGGGGAGAGACCCAGTACTTC
CASSVRQTGGETQYF
>.|.|TRBJ1-2|TRBV6-2/TRBV6-3
TGTGCCAGCAGTTACTCGGAGGGACCGGGGGAGGCGGACTATGGCTACACCTTC
CASSYSEGPGEADYGYTF
>TRBD1|few|TRBJ2-5|TRBV5-1
TGCGCCAGCAGCCCGGGGACAGGGGGGACGGAGACCCAGTACTTC
CASSPGTGGTETQYF